Listed below are T cell receptor beta chains from one sample, sequenced in a study of vaccination effects on CD4 cells after COVID-19. These receptors have no known antigen. Profiling relied on immunoSEQ multiplex PCR, and the TCRdb table lists in-frame clones only, not all of them. Of around 49,000 clones listed, approximately 70% are singletons. The material sequenced was CD4+ T cells from PBMCs cultured with a peptide pool, taken before COVID-19 vaccination. The receptors shown here come from a human donor who had a prior SARS-CoV-2 infection. The CDR3 runs from the conserved cysteine through the conserved F or W. Each record gives: J gene, V gene, D gene, CDR3 DNA, CDR3 protein. D genes are given only for firm matches.

j_call: TRBJ1-6; v_call: TRBV18; d_call: .; cdr3_nt: TGTGCCAGCTCACCTAATAGATTAGGGGTTTCACCCCTCCACTTT; cdr3_aa: CASSPNRLGVSPLHF
j_call: TRBJ2-1; v_call: TRBV5-6; d_call: TRBD2; cdr3_nt: TGTGCCAGCAGCTTGGCCGCGCTAGCGGCCTACAATGAGCAGTTCTTC; cdr3_aa: CASSLAALAAYNEQFF
j_call: TRBJ1-4; v_call: TRBV5-6; d_call: .; cdr3_nt: TGTGCCAGCAGCTTCTGGACAGCAGCGGATCTGGCAACTAATGAAAAACTGTTTTTT; cdr3_aa: CASSFWTAADLATNEKLFF
j_call: TRBJ2-7; v_call: TRBV12-3/TRBV12-4; d_call: .; cdr3_nt: TGTGCCAGCAGTTTAAACTCCCTAGAGCAGTACTTC; cdr3_aa: CASSLNSLEQYF
j_call: TRBJ2-5; v_call: TRBV3-1/TRBV3-2; d_call: TRBD2; cdr3_nt: TGTGCCAGCAGCCAGGGAAGGACTAGCGGGGCTGAGACCCAGTACTTC; cdr3_aa: CASSQGRTSGAETQYF
j_call: TRBJ2-1; v_call: TRBV5-1; d_call: .; cdr3_nt: TGCGCCAGCAGCTTGTGGGCAGATGAGCAGTTCTTC; cdr3_aa: CASSLWADEQFF
j_call: TRBJ1-2; v_call: TRBV30; d_call: .; cdr3_nt: TGTGCCTGGAGTACCCTTAGGGGGTTAAGGAGTGGCTACACCTTC; cdr3_aa: CAWSTLRGLRSGYTF
j_call: TRBJ1-5; v_call: TRBV19; d_call: .; cdr3_nt: TGTGCCAGTAGTATAAATGGGTATAGCAATCAGCCCCAGCATTTT; cdr3_aa: CASSINGYSNQPQHF
j_call: TRBJ1-1; v_call: TRBV6-5; d_call: TRBD1; cdr3_nt: TGTGCCAGCAACAGGGGGCTAATTGGTGACACTGAAGCTTTCTTT; cdr3_aa: CASNRGLIGDTEAFF
j_call: TRBJ1-1; v_call: TRBV7-9; d_call: TRBD1; cdr3_nt: TGTGCCAGCAGCGCGACAGGGGGCACTGAAGCTTTCTTT; cdr3_aa: CASSATGGTEAFF
j_call: TRBJ2-2; v_call: TRBV12-3/TRBV12-4; d_call: .; cdr3_nt: TGTGCCAGCAGTTTTATACTACCTGGGGAGCTGTTTTTT; cdr3_aa: CASSFILPGELFF